The entry that follows covers one T cell receptor beta chain sequence. This clone was seen more than once but under ten times. The antigen this receptor binds is unknown. No base-level quality is on record; no much larger clone is a single base apart. The CDR3 covers 15 residues, taking in both the cysteine and the phenylalanine. The only DNA kept is the CDR3, 45 bases in frame from the first base. CDR1 and CDR2 were assigned from the germline V gene as KGHSH and LQKENI. For this chain, trimming is 4 bases at the V end and 1 base at the J end, and the number of junction bases without a gene match is 6. Library preparation used the immunoSEQ multiplex PCR assay. For the multiplex PCR, a mixture combining 60 forward primers for TCR Vbeta segments and 13 reverse primers for TCR Jbeta segments was used. The CDR3 region of rearranged TCR beta genes was amplified from genomic DNA with a multiplex PCR assay. On the Illumina HiSeq System, the amplified TCR beta libraries were sequenced as 87-base-pair reads. Regarding the original processing steps: In a later analysis, approximately 74 million unique TCR beta chains were counted across the roughly 700 repertoires, and roughly 11 million of these chains were shared by at least two donors. To remove PCR and sequencing errors, raw reads were error-corrected and collapsed into unique sequences using a nearest-neighbor algorithm that merged closely related sequences. V, D and J gene segments were assigned by aligning CDR3 sequences to IMGT reference sequences. For a sequence to be retained, a match of at least six nucleotides to both a V gene segment and a J gene segment was required. A rearrangement was called productive if the CDR3 had no stop codons and remained in frame with V and J, and every other rearrangement was called non-productive. Following IMGT convention, CDR3 was defined as the stretch from the second conserved V-encoded cysteine to the conserved J-encoded phenylalanine. The earlier analysis of about 590 of the donors excluded sequences that lacked an unambiguous match to a single V gene segment. An earlier analysis of approximately 590 of the donors called V segments functional above 56.7% productive rearrangements and segregating when the between-donor standard deviation exceeded 5%. To diagnose cytomegalovirus status from the catalog of TCR beta chain sequences, a statistical classification framework was built. V and J gene assignment, in a later analysis, came from comparing TCR nucleotide sequences with IMGT/GENE-DB human TR gene sequences. Using the TCRdist pipeline, a later analysis assigned CDR3 sequences along with most-parsimonious VDJ recombination scenarios. A later analysis defined each TCR beta chain by its CDR3 amino acid sequence plus V-gene family, and excluded reads lacking a unique V-gene family. A later analysis removed 592 highly shared, low-generation-probability nucleotide sequences to deal with suspected cross-contamination and a sequencing artifact. In a later analysis, a clonal expansion index for each public chain was calculated from normalized within-repertoire ranks of inferred template counts. Generation probabilities in a later analysis came from a VDJ recombination model fitted to out-of-frame rearrangements, and those results were checked against IGoR. In a later analysis, hypergeometric tests were used to score TCR-TCR, TCR-HLA and TCR-CMV co-occurrence, with a repertoire-size bias correction applied to TCR pairs. To estimate false discovery rates, a later analysis permuted the HLA or CMV assignments 20 times. A later analysis grouped co-occurring TCRs with DBSCAN, adding TCRdist sequence similarity when clustering within HLA-allele-positive subsets. For co-occurrence clustering, repertoires with fewer than 30,000 or more than 120,000 public chains were excluded, along with 5 or 6 repertoires with anomalous nucleotide sharing. TCRdb limited this immuneACCESS table to in-frame rearrangements with V and J called. A share of clones is missing; checked studies link under half to unresolved V genes, and the rest is unexplained. V and J calls and clone size come straight from that table; D and trimming were deduced from the DNA. The sample table records 65,000 to 90,000 clones; approximately 75% of these occur just once. Of the sample, about 12% is held by the ten largest clones.

The cohort consisted of 650 to 850 healthy bone marrow donors. At the time of sampling, all cohort members were nominally healthy, though unrecorded immune exposures were likely present. The donor tested CMV seropositive, placing the donor among the 250 to 350 seropositive members of the cohort. A peripheral blood sample was provided by each donor, and peripheral blood mononuclear cells were used for TCR beta sequencing. Genomic DNA extraction from the blood cell samples was performed with the Qiagen DNeasy Blood Extraction Kit. The data were taken from a study of cytomegalovirus exposure and HLA in healthy donors (dated by TCRdb to about 2017). Looking at the study overall: An earlier analysis of approximately 640 of the donors reported roughly 270 Gb of sequence data and roughly 110 million unique TCR beta sequences from 190 million or so T cells. A later analysis re-analyzed previously published TCR beta repertoires from 650 to 800 donors and added high-resolution HLA genotyping to study TCR occurrence patterns. A few DR-DQ haplotypes were handled as single units for association and clustering because linkage in the cohort was strong. Besides the first cohort of some 670 subjects, a separate validation cohort made up of roughly 120 different subjects was used. Every discovery cohort repertoire had been produced on one sequencing platform. HLA typing included class I and class II loci at four-digit resolution. The study aimed to test whether signatures of past pathogen exposure could be identified by cataloging public T cell receptors. The genetic ancestry cluster associated with self-reported Caucasian donors included 81% of the roughly 400 genotyped donors. On average, roughly 250,000 unique TCR beta nucleotide sequences were sequenced per donor among roughly 430 genotyped donors of the cohort, with roughly 18% of those sequences being non-productive. The study profiled the T cell repertoires of 550 to 700 subjects by immunosequencing and related them to cytomegalovirus serostatus. To predict cytomegalovirus infection status, the study brought together high-throughput TCR immunosequencing, statistical association of individual TCRs with disease status, and machine learning. Donor age, sex, ethnicity and CMV serostatus were collected together with the repertoire data. Typing coverage differed by locus: A, B, C, DRB1 and DQB1 were typed in about 620-630 donors, DQA1 in about 550, DPA1 in 600 to 610, and DPB1 in 400 to 490. A later genetic analysis used genome-wide SNP genotypes for 398 of the 666 donors, treating that subset as a discovery cohort. Rather than using new phenotypic data, the later analysis identified candidate immune exposures from TCR beta sequences and from how often those sequences occurred across donors. Roughly 300 gigabases of sequencing data and around 85 million unique TCR sequences made up an early release that covered approximately 650 HLA-typed donors. In an earlier analysis of roughly 540 of the donors, high-throughput TCR beta sequencing was used to judge whether each TCR beta V gene segment behaved as functional or pseudogenic. Overall study results and their limits: Specific HLA alleles were associated with 15,000 to 20,000 TCR beta sequences at a false discovery rate of 0.05 in a later analysis. When HLA alleles, especially DR and DQ, strongly co-occurred, TCR associations were difficult to assign to individual alleles. Only TCR beta chains were sequenced in this cohort, and the absence of alpha or paired-chain data limited detectable features. In a later genetic analysis, fewer N-insertions in productive TCRs were reported among donors in an Asian-associated ancestry cluster than the roughly 700-donor mean. In a later analysis, the rate of TCR association differed among HLA loci, with DRB1 alleles having the most associated TCRs and HLA-C alleles having the fewest. Several of the top co-occurrence clusters appeared to be linked to parvovirus B19, influenza, CMV and Epstein-Barr virus, according to a later analysis. Cytomegalovirus status was reported to be diagnosed by the classifier with high specificity and sensitivity in both the original and validation cohorts. The earlier analysis of around 600 of the donors excluded approximately 17 rarely observed V segments, including chromosome 9 orphons, because counts were too low. Presence/absence analyses assumed roughly uniform sequencing depth across donors, an assumption that may not hold. In a later analysis, HLA-associated TCR beta chains showed more clonal expansion and lower generation probabilities than non-associated chains that were equally common. The only immune exposure information available for the cohort was CMV serostatus. Three of the identified cytomegalovirus-associated TCR beta chains were confirmed in vitro to be specific for cytomegalovirus antigens. While some public TCRs were present in many individuals, most TCR sequences turned up only very rarely across donors. Linkage disequilibrium might explain the correlated functional status among segregating V segments, but an unknown experimental factor could not be ruled out. In the study, about 150 TCR beta chains were listed as associated with cytomegalovirus. The 87-base-pair reads could not distinguish some IMGT-functional V segments, including TRBV6-2 and TRBV6-3, so those segments were excluded. Broadly in line with IMGT annotations, most TCR beta V segments showed up in productive rearrangements about 87% or about 30% of the time in an earlier analysis of around 600 of the donors. According to the authors, the approach could potentially be generalized to other disease states and immunological phenotypes. Most CMV-associated TCR beta chains appeared to be HLA-restricted in a later analysis, and the HLA associations seemed to be driven largely by CMV exposure. An association between a missense DCLRE1C variant and V-gene and J-gene trimming of TCR beta chains was found in a later genetic analysis and replicated in an independent cohort. Because HLA typing was missing for some donors at each locus, association tests included only the typed subset. A further reported finding was that TCR beta sequences accurately predicted the HLA-A and HLA-B alleles for most subjects in the first cohort. The sequencing pipeline was judged likely to have produced a cluster of highly shared sequence variants as a technical artifact.

Sequencing used PBMCs. Recombination connected TRBV18 to TRBJ1-1; TRBD1 aligns with 7 central bases. This receptor was obtained from a woman in her forties in good health and CMV-seropositive. The DNA sequence is given as TGTGCCAGCTCACTTTCGACAGGGACGAACACTGAAGCTTTCTTT. Its protein is CASSLSTGTNTEAFF.